The present TCR beta chain was sequenced within a study of identical twins (TCRdb year 2016). Looking at the study overall: TCR alpha and beta repertoires from monozygotic twins, unrelated adults of various ages and cord blood were deep-sequenced to test whether fetal clonotypes persist. Replicate twin experiments were performed at different times using different library preparation protocols to rule out contamination.

Overall results and qualifications from the work: Out-of-frame TCR alpha sharing in monozygotic twins was systematically underestimated by recombination models, whereas sharing between unrelated individuals was in agreement with the recombination models. Compared with coincidental sharing between unrelated individuals, out-of-frame TCR alpha sequences shared between twins had an excess of sequences with low generation probability. Fewer insertions were carried by abundant cord blood beta clonotypes, a similar but weaker trend appeared in young adult naive repertoires, and no such trend appeared in memory repertoires. Because the same donors could not be followed over many years, the conclusions relied on cross-sectional statistical analysis. Excess twin sharing in beta out-of-frame sequences was weaker because fewer shared sequences lowered the signal-to-noise ratio. Invariant T cells such as MAIT and iNKT could partly confound zero-insertion analyses, though diverse VJ usage argued against this for most clonotypes.

Libraries were built with 5' RACE. Sequencing was carried out with an Illumina HiSeq 2000. A universal primer binding site was added through template switching, and the final cDNA carried a unique molecular identifier so that TCR cDNA molecules could be counted accurately. Specific primers in the conserved constant-segment region were used to synthesize first-strand cDNA for the TCR alpha and beta chains. To control for contamination, every cDNA library carried two barcodes: a SMART-Mk sample barcode plus Illumina barcodes. TruSeq adapter sequences and Illumina sample barcodes were added in two successive PCR steps. The TCR alpha and beta cDNA libraries were sequenced on the Illumina HiSeq platform using custom primers. The source study handled its data this way. MiGEC was used to process raw reads and extract unique molecular identifiers, and MiXCR was used to find CDR3 positions. Recombination models were inferred per individual with the repgenHMM and IGoR tools using an EM algorithm. Shared clonotypes were analyzed with the tcR package in R, and sharing was normalized by the product of cloneset sizes. To study raw recombination free of thymic and clonal selection effects, out-of-frame nonproductive sequences were analyzed. The raw public reads went through TCRdb reprocessing: fastp at Q25, MiXCR clone calling, in-frame beta chains kept. Rows matching on CDR3 protein sequence are summarized as one entry with the most common DNA and genes. The V and J calls here are based on TCRdb, not the publication. This sample lists fewer than 450,000 distinct CDR3 sequences; approximately 9.1% were detected once. 7.5% to 9.5% of the sample goes to the ten largest clones.

For CDR1 and CDR2, the germline V gene lists SGHRS and YFSETQ. V is shortened by 3 bases, J by 0 bases, and the region joining them spans 11 bases. Taken from cysteine to phenylalanine, the CDR3 has 15 residues. Only the CDR3 DNA stays, 45 bases, in frame from base 1. All donors were healthy Caucasians. Three unrelated non-twin adults were also sequenced: a male aged 18 to 30, a male aged 50 to 59 and a female aged 50 to 59. Using Miltenyi CD45RO+ enrichment and human naive T-cell isolation kits, memory (CD45RO+) and naive T cells were isolated from PBMC. The table lists this clonotype with many counts. Its antigen remains unidentified. One base away there is no much larger clone; base qualities are not given.

The rearranged chain carries TRBV5-1 and TRBJ2-3; a tentative D call is TRBD2 (5 bases match). The sample consisted of naive T cells sorted from blood. Sample cell subset or site, as interpreted from the label and publication: cells isolated with a human naive T-cell isolation kit. The clonotype comes from a woman aged 50 to 60 in good health. The DNA sequence follows: TGCGCCAGCAGCTCCAGCGGTTTAAGCACAGATACGCAGTATTTT. Its product reads: CASSSSGLSTDTQYF.